The clone carrying this T cell receptor (beta chain) was seen only a few times. Its antigen is unidentified. Libraries of TCR beta came from quantitative 5'-RACE with molecular barcodes. MiXCR was run by TCRdb on the 5' RACE reads, yielding one entry per CDR3 protein. Among some 350,000 distinct CDR3 sequences listed, about 15% were seen once. The source of the sample is a study of CD8 T cells in ankylosing spondylitis. Findings and caveats of the study: A TCR beta motif made of several highly homologous variants seemed typical of ankylosing spondylitis blood. Peripheral blood held disease-linked clones only at relatively low frequency, and these were CD8+.

After removal of 1 base from V and 10 bases from J, the junction contained 12 bases not matched to a gene. The germline gives CDR1 DFQATT, CDR2 SNEGSKA (reference sequence). The CDR3 loop spans 14 amino acids. This receptor was taken from a male donor with ankylosing spondylitis or in good health (not recorded which). The chain employs TRBV20-1 and TRBJ1-1; 7 bases line up with TRBD1. Sequencing used blood, either unsorted or a sorted T cell fraction (not recorded which). CDR3 coding DNA: TGCAGTGCTAGAGCCCCGGGACAGCTGCCGAGAGCTTTCTTT. It encodes CSARAPGQLPRAFF.